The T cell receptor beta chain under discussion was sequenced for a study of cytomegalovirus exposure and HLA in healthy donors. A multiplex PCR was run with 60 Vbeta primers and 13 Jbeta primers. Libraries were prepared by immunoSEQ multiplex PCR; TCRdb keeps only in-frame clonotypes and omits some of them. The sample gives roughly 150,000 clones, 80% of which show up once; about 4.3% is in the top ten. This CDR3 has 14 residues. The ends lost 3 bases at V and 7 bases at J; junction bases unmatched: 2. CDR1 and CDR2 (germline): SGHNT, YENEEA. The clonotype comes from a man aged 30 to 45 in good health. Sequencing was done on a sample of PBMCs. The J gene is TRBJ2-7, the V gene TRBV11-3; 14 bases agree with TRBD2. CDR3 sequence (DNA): TGTGCCAGCAGCTTGGGACTAGCGGGAGATGAGCAGTACTTC. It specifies CASSLGLAGDEQYF.